The present entry profiles one T cell receptor beta chain with its context. What it binds is unknown. Using immunoSEQ multiplex PCR, the repertoire was profiled, and TCRdb retains in-frame clones only, with some absent. Among 25,000 to 30,000 clones listed, over 75% were seen once. Germline V gives CDR1 SNHLY, CDR2 FYNNEI. The CDR3 is 14 amino acids. Trimming took 9 bases from V and 0 from J; bases not matched to a gene: 3. This sample stems from a study of lymphopenia after photon versus proton radiotherapy. Notes on the study in general: A bigger post-nadir fall in TCR diversity correlated inversely with survival time in deceased patients.

This TCR was sampled from a man in his fifties or sixties with gastric cancer. The chain joins TRBV2 to TRBJ2-2, with 8 positions matching TRBD1. The starting material was peripheral blood, obtained from a patient treated with photon-based radiotherapy. The CDR3 DNA follows: TGTGCCAGTAGACAGGGGACGAACACCGGGGAGCTGTTTTTT. Its protein is CASRQGTNTGELFF.